This passage covers 29 T cell receptor beta chains from one sample sequenced in a study of vaccination and CD4 T cells after COVID-19. As to treatment: roughly ten-day PBMC culture with coronavirus spike peptide pools or control peptides (ViraFEST assay). Collection of the unexposed donor's CD4+ T cells took place before the COVID-19 pandemic (2011-2018). With the Oncomine TCR Beta short-read assay, DNA from cultured CD4+ T cells was sequenced. From CD4+ T cells that had been cultured, genomic DNA was extracted. Using its own MiXCR run on the PCR reads, TCRdb lists one record per CDR3 protein. The sample lists about 10,000 distinct CDR3 sequences, around 30% occurring once. Their antigens are not known. The sample taken for sequencing was CD4+ T cells from blood, cultured in vitro. The source of these receptors is a human donor in good health.

This clonotype was seen a handful of times. The chain combines TRBV11-2 with TRBJ2-7; D remains unclear. The V end lost 4 bases, the J end lost 6 bases, and 7 bases lay between the germline ends. The CDR3 length is 11 residues. The germline gives CDR1 SGHAT, CDR2 FQNNGV. This chain's CDR3 is CASSWYGEQYF. CDR3 DNA: TGTGCCAGCAGCTGGTACGGCGAGCAGTACTTC. Filled out from reference TRBV11-2 and TRBJ2-7, the complete variable domain reads EAGVAQSPRYKIIEKRQSVAFWCNPISGHATLYWYQQILGQGPKLLIQFQNNGVVDDSQLPKDRFSAERLKGVDSTLKIQPAKLEDSAVYLCASSWYGEQYFGPGTRLTVT.

V is TRBV20-1 and J is TRBJ2-1, with no clear D. The CDR3 runs 16 residues. With 2 bases removed from V and 4 bases from J, the gap between germline ends came to 18 bases. Germline values: CDR1 DFQATT, CDR2 SNEGSKA (reference sequence). The CDR3 DNA reads as TGCAGTGCTAGATTGTGGGGTCCGACCGGATACAATGAGCAGTTCTTC. This gives the protein CSARLWGPTGYNEQFF.

Within the sample, this clonotype is medium-sized. The chain uses TRBV7-2 and TRBJ1-1, with D unclear. V lost 2 bases and J lost 5, with 9 bases in between. Per germline, CDR1 SGHTA and CDR2 FQGNSA. The CDR3 sequence is 13 residues long. The CDR3 DNA follows: TGTGCCAGCAGCTTAAGGGTGGGGACTGAAGCTTTCTTT. Amino acid sequence: CASSLRVGTEAFF.

The chain uses TRBV2 and TRBJ2-2; possible D gene TRBD1, 7 bases. Trimming left V 7 bases short and J 4 bases short, with 13 bases between. Germline CDR1 is SNHLY and CDR2 is FYNNEI. CDR3 length: 14 residues. CDR3 residues: CASNRQGGTGELFF. CDR3 sequence (DNA): TGTGCCAGCAACAGACAGGGAGGCACCGGGGAGCTGTTTTTT.

This rearrangement joins TRBV20-1 to TRBJ2-1; 7 nucleotides line up with TRBD2. The germline V gene encodes CDR1 DFQATT and CDR2 SNEGSKA (reference sequence). This CDR3 has 17 amino acids. The trim removed 1 base at V and 9 bases at J, leaving 18 bases unmatched. The CDR3 DNA reads TGCAGTGCTAGAGTTAGACCCAGCGGGGAGGGGTATGGTGAGCAGTTCTTC. Translation: CSARVRPSGEGYGEQFF.

This rearrangement joins TRBV4-2 to TRBJ2-7, with TRBD1 matching over 9 bases. Germline V gene data show CDR1 as LGHNA and CDR2 as YNFKEQ. The CDR3 runs 16 residues. Germline trimming cut 0 bases from V and 3 bases from J; bases unmatched to any gene: 6. The CDR3 sequence: CASSQEYGDRDYEQYF. CDR3 nucleotides: TGTGCCAGCAGCCAAGAATATGGGGACAGGGACTACGAGCAGTACTTC.

V gene TRBV28 combines with J gene TRBJ1-2; D perhaps matches TRBD1 (6 bases). Trimming removed 5 bases from V and 4 bases from J, with 20 bases in between. CDR1 is MDHEN, CDR2 SYDVKM, per germline. The CDR3 has 16 amino acids. CDR3 DNA: TGTGCCAGCAGTCAAATACACGGACAGCGGCCCTATGGCTACACCTTC. The encoded protein is CASSQIHGQRPYGYTF.

The chain uses TRBV29-1 and TRBJ2-3; the D gene is possibly TRBD1 (5 bases). This CDR3 is 14 amino acids long. V shed 6 bases and J shed 0 bases, with 13 bases lying between them. Per germline, CDR1 SQVTM and CDR2 ANQGSEA. The CDR3 loop is CSVGQGASTDTQYF. In DNA, the CDR3 is TGCAGCGTCGGACAAGGGGCTAGCACAGATACGCAGTATTTT.

This chain joins TRBV28 and TRBJ1-1; 9 bases are a match to TRBD1. Unmatched junction bases numbered 2, after V lost 2 bases and J lost 1 base. CDR3 length equals 15 residues. CDR1 and CDR2 (germline): MDHEN, SYDVKM. CDR3 sequence (DNA): TGTGCCAGCAGTTTAGTGGGACAGGGGAACACTGAAGCTTTCTTT. Translated, it gives CASSLVGQGNTEAFF. The full variable domain, with the rest looked up from reference TRBV28 and TRBJ1-1, is DVKVTQSSRYLVKRTGEKVFLECVQDMDHENMFWYRQDPGLGLRLIYFSYDVKMKEKGDIPEGYSVSREKKERFSLILESASTNQTSMYLCASSLVGQGNTEAFFGQGTRLTVV.

This chain joins TRBV6-2 or TRBV6-3 and TRBJ1-6; perhaps TRBD1 as D (5 bases). CDR1 and CDR2 from the germline V gene are MNHEY and SVGEGT. Between the trimmed V and J ends, which lost 4 bases and 6 bases, there was a span of 7 bases. The CDR3 contains 13 residues. CDR3 sequence reads: CASSSRANSPLHF. CDR3 sequence (DNA): TGTGCCAGCAGTTCCAGGGCTAATTCACCCCTCCACTTT.

This rearrangement joins TRBV7-9 to TRBJ1-1, with TRBD1 matching over 8 bases. V lost 5 bases, J lost 1 base, and 9 bases stayed unmatched. The CDR3 runs to 16 residues. Germline V gene sequence: CDR1 SEHNR, CDR2 FQNEAQ (reference sequence). The CDR3 is CASSRKEGTGNTEAFF. CDR3 DNA: TGTGCCAGCAGCCGTAAAGAGGGGACAGGGAACACTGAAGCTTTCTTT.

By sample share, this clonotype is medium-sized. The rearrangement uses TRBV10-3 and TRBJ2-7; possibly TRBD2 for D (7 bases). Germline assignment: CDR1 ENHRY and CDR2 SYGVKD. This CDR3 region has 17 residues. Trimming cost V 8 bases and J 0 bases, with 23 bases left between them. CDR3 nucleotides: TGTGCCATCGGGGGGGCCTCGTTAGGGGCCTTCTCCTACGAGCAGTACTTC. It yields the protein CAIGGASLGAFSYEQYF.

The CDR3 loop is CASRRQGLVYEQYF. For the CDR3, the DNA is TGTGCCAGCAGAAGGCAGGGTTTGGTGTACGAGCAGTACTTC. V usage is TRBV7-9 and J usage is TRBJ2-7, with D tentatively TRBD1 (5 bases). Germline CDR1 SEHNR, CDR2 FQNEAQ (reference sequence). V was shortened by 6 bases and J by 4 bases, with 16 bases between the two germline ends. The CDR3 totals 14 residues.

This clonotype was detected only a few times. The chain has TRBV21-1 and TRBJ2-7; TRBD2 is the table's D call and was not checked against the DNA. TRBV21-1 is noted as a pseudogene. The CDR3 spans 17 residues. Here the CDR3 reads CASMEQSAVLAFCEQYF. The DNA for the CDR3 is TGTGCCAGCATGGAGCAATCCGCGGTTCTAGCCTTCTGCGAGCAGTACTTC.

The rearrangement links TRBV18 to TRBJ2-7; maybe TRBD1 (6 bases). CDR3 length: 14 amino acids. V was cut by 3 bases and J by 6 bases, with 15 bases left in between. CDR1 is KGHSH, CDR2 LQKENI, per germline. CDR3 protein: CASSPGMTGIEQYF. Here the CDR3 DNA reads TGTGCCAGCTCACCCGGAATGACAGGTATCGAGCAGTACTTC.

The J gene is TRBJ2-7, the V gene TRBV20-1, with D perhaps matching TRBD1 (6 bases). V was shortened by 4 bases and J by 7 bases, with 14 bases between the two germline ends. CDR3 length equals 12 residues. In germline, CDR1 is DFQATT, CDR2 SNEGSKA (reference sequence). CDR3 coding DNA: TGCAGTGCTATCACCAGGGGCTTTGAGCAGTACTTC. It is translated as CSAITRGFEQYF.

V is TRBV20-1 and J is TRBJ1-3; D remains ambiguous. V lost 3 bases and J 2 bases, leaving 8 bases between the germline ends. Germline V gene lookup returns CDR1 DFQATT and CDR2 SNEGSKA (reference sequence). The CDR3 has 13 amino acids. CDR3 sequence reads: CSASGLAGNTIYF. The CDR3 nucleotides are TGCAGTGCTAGCGGGTTGGCTGGAAACACCATATATTTT.

The chain uses TRBV19 and TRBJ1-5; D uncertain. CDR1 LNHDA and CDR2 SQIVND come from the germline V gene (reference sequence). The CDR3 totals 15 residues. V gave up 8 bases and J gave up 5 bases, with 19 bases separating them. The CDR3, as DNA: TGTGCCAGTCTGGCTCCGGCCCTCAACGATCAGCCCCAGCATTTT. It yields the protein CASLAPALNDQPQHF.

This clonotype was observed a few times. The chain joins TRBV4-1 to TRBJ1-2, with 7 bases matching TRBD1. The length of the CDR3 is 15 residues. V lost 4 bases and J lost 7; bases outside the gene matches: 12. From germline, CDR1 is MGHRA and CDR2 YSYEKL. CDR3 DNA: TGCGCCAGCAGCCCGCGGGACAGTTTAGTACGTGGCTACACCTTC. This translates into CASSPRDSLVRGYTF.

This chain uses TRBV20-1 with TRBJ1-2; D not certain. This CDR3 spans 14 amino acids. Germline V gene data show CDR1 as DFQATT and CDR2 as SNEGSKA (reference sequence). The ends were cut back, 6 bases at V and 4 bases at J, with 18 bases in the middle. CDR3 nucleotides: TGCAGTGCGAGACCTTGGGCGGAAGGCTATGGCTACACCTTC. Protein product: CSARPWAEGYGYTF.

This chain links TRBV27 with TRBJ2-6; either TRBD1 or TRBD2 may supply D (6 bases each). In germline, CDR1 is MNHEY, CDR2 SMNVEV (reference sequence). The CDR3 has 16 residues. Between the trimmed V and J ends, which lost 8 bases and 0 bases, there was a span of 14 bases. This CDR3 reads CASAAGHISGANVLTF. CDR3 DNA sequence: TGTGCCAGCGCCGCGGGACATATCTCTGGGGCCAACGTCCTGACTTTC.

Sample share makes this clonotype medium-sized. The rearrangement links TRBV27 to TRBJ1-2; TRBD1 agrees at 8 bases. V dropped 5 bases and J dropped 4; count of bases not matched to a gene: 6. Germline CDR1 MNHEY, CDR2 SMNVEV (reference sequence). This CDR3 has 14 residues. CDR3 region: CASSPGQGSYGYTF. DNA of the CDR3: TGTGCCAGCAGTCCAGGACAGGGTTCCTATGGCTACACCTTC.

In this sample, this clonotype turned up a few times. This sequence joins TRBV11-3 and TRBJ2-1, with D possibly matching TRBD2 (6 bases). The ends were cut back, 2 bases at V and 9 bases at J, with 11 bases in the middle. Looked up from germline, CDR1 is SGHNT and CDR2 is YENEEA. There are 13 residues in the CDR3. CDR3 in DNA: TGTGCCAGCAGCTTAAGGCGGGAAGGTGAGCAGTTCTTC. It codes for CASSLRREGEQFF.

The rearrangement joins TRBV19 to TRBJ1-1; D perhaps matches TRBD1 (5 bases). This CDR3 is 15 amino acids long. Per germline, CDR1 LNHDA and CDR2 SQIVND (reference sequence). V shed 7 bases and J shed 2 bases, with 17 bases lying between them. CDR3 in amino acids: CASNVNGASNTEAFF. The CDR3 coding sequence is TGTGCCAGTAATGTAAACGGGGCGTCAAACACTGAAGCTTTCTTT.

Concerning this clonotype: Germline and junction disagree at one end, which may indicate a read error. The rearrangement joins TRBV27 to TRBJ1-2; D perhaps matches TRBD1 (5 bases). CDR1 and CDR2 (germline): MNHEY, SMNVEV (reference sequence). The CDR3 is 17 residues long. CDR3 region: CANSRDGTQISLYGYTF. The CDR3 DNA follows: TGTGCCAACAGTAGAGACGGGACTCAAATTTCACTCTATGGCTACACCTTC.

For this clonotype: Germline and junction disagree at one end, which may indicate a read error. In nucleotides, the CDR3 is TGTGCCGGCAGTAGTAGCGGGAGTCTCGAGCAGTACTTC. This codes for CAGSSSGSLEQYF. The gene calls are TRBV27 and TRBJ2-7; 9 bases are shared with TRBD2. This CDR3 has 13 amino acids. Looked up from germline, CDR1 is MNHEY and CDR2 is SMNVEV (reference sequence).

This clonotype came up a few times. The chain joins TRBV6-5 to TRBJ2-1, with 11 positions matching TRBD2. Germline-derived CDR1 and CDR2 are MNHEY and SVGAGI. V gave up 0 bases and J gave up 9 bases; unmatched junction bases: 10. The CDR3 loop spans 17 amino acids. The DNA of the CDR3 is TGTGCCAGCAGTTACTCAGGACTAGCGGGCCCAAGTAGTGAGCAGTTCTTC. Translating it yields CASSYSGLAGPSSEQFF.

The chain links TRBV6-2 or TRBV6-3 to TRBJ1-2; TRBD1 might be the D (5 bases). Germline V gene data show CDR1 as MNHEY and CDR2 as SVGEGT. Trimming shortened V by 6 bases and J by 1 base, and 9 bases separated the two germline ends. This CDR3 is 13 amino acids long. CDR3 sequence reads: CASRRDYNYGYTF. Here the CDR3 DNA reads TGTGCCAGCAGAAGGGACTATAACTATGGCTACACCTTC.

In the case of this clonotype: A much larger clone differs by one base, so this may be a read error. The chain has TRBV7-9 and TRBJ1-1; maybe TRBD1 (6 bases). Trimming took off 8 bases at V and 6 bases at J, with 16 bases between the two ends. CDR1 and CDR2 from the germline V gene are SEHNR and FQNEAQ (reference sequence). The CDR3 is made up of 13 amino acids. CDR3 sequence: CASGPGTKAEAFF. Written as DNA, the CDR3 is TGTGCCAGCGGCCCCGGGACAAAGGCTGAAGCTTTCTTT.